The 28 T cell receptor beta chains below come from one sample, sequenced in a study of T cells in Graves' hyperthyroidism and ophthalmopathy. TCR beta CDR3 sequences were amplified from RNA transcripts. HTBI primers drove first-round RT-PCR of the TCR CDR3. One entry per CDR3 protein, called by TCRdb with MiXCR from the multiplex PCR reads. Altogether roughly 520,000 distinct CDR3 sequences are present, around 22% being singletons, with the ten largest covering 11%. Sample: blood. These receptors were collected from a woman aged 30 to 39 with Graves' ophthalmopathy.

This clonotype appeared a few times. The chain has TRBV6-1 and TRBJ1-1, with a possible D match to TRBD1 (5 bases). This CDR3 has 13 amino acids. The germline V gene encodes CDR1 MNHNS and CDR2 SASEGT. The V end lost 2 bases, the J end lost 4 bases, and 8 bases lay between the germline ends. CDR3 residues: CASSEWGGTEAFF. CDR3 in DNA: TGTGCCAGCAGTGAATGGGGGGGCACTGAAGCTTTCTTT.

This clonotype was observed a few times. This chain connects TRBV6-5 to TRBJ1-5, with 9 bases lining up with TRBD1. This CDR3 contains 15 residues. The ends lost 7 bases at V and 5 bases at J; junction bases unmatched: 9. Germline lookup yields CDR1 MNHEY and CDR2 SVGAGI. The CDR3 spells CASTGQGLAHQPQHF. The CDR3 nucleotides read TGTGCCAGCACCGGACAGGGGCTGGCTCATCAGCCCCAGCATTTT.

The J gene is TRBJ2-7, the V gene TRBV20-1; no reliable D call. CDR3 size: 14 residues. Between the trimmed V and J ends, which lost 6 bases and 2 bases, there was a span of 17 bases. Germline V lookup: CDR1 DFQATT, CDR2 SNEGSKA (reference sequence). CDR3 sequence (DNA): TGCAGTGCGAACCACGGAGTGAAAGCCTACGAGCAGTACTTC. This translates into CSANHGVKAYEQYF.

This clonotype was detected many times. This chain connects TRBV12-3 or TRBV12-4 to TRBJ1-2; no firm D call. Trimming removed 1 base at V and 3 bases at J, with 9 bases between. The CDR3 has 14 amino acids. The CDR3 is CASSLEGWDYGYTF. CDR3 nucleotides: TGTGCCAGCAGTTTAGAAGGGTGGGACTATGGCTACACCTTC.

This clonotype was detected only a few times. The rearrangement joins TRBV30 to TRBJ1-1; TRBD1 might be the D (5 bases). The CDR3 is made up of 13 amino acids. CDR1 and CDR2 (germline): GTSNPN, SVGIG (reference sequence). The V end lost 0 bases, the J end lost 5 bases, and 10 bases lay between the germline ends. CDR3 protein: CAWSVQDRTEAFF. CDR3 in DNA: TGTGCCTGGAGTGTACAGGACCGAACTGAAGCTTTCTTT.

This clonotype was recorded at least ten times. The rearrangement uses TRBV6-1 and TRBJ2-7; 9 bases align to TRBD1. CDR1 MNHNS and CDR2 SASEGT come from the germline V gene. With 6 bases clipped from V and 0 bases from J, the junction kept 9 bases outside the gene matches. The CDR3 consists of 16 residues. CDR3 DNA: TGTGCCAGCAGGCAAACTACAGGGGGCAGCTCCTACGAGCAGTACTTC. Translating gives CASRQTTGGSSYEQYF.

The V call is TRBV30, the J call TRBJ1-2, with TRBD1 matching 12 bases. V dropped 0 bases and J dropped 9; count of bases not matched to a gene: 5. The CDR3 is made up of 14 amino acids. Germline lookup yields CDR1 GTSNPN and CDR2 SVGIG (reference sequence). The CDR3 here is CAWSVGQGAGSYTF. CDR3 DNA: TGTGCCTGGAGTGTGGGACAGGGGGCGGGAAGCTACACCTTC.

V gene TRBV28 combines with J gene TRBJ1-2, with D maybe TRBD1 (6 bases). The CDR3 consists of 16 residues. CDR1 and CDR2 from the germline V gene are MDHEN and SYDVKM. Trimming pared 7 bases from V and 7 bases from J, leaving 25 bases between. For the CDR3, the DNA is TGTGCCAGCATCTCGGGGCAGGGGCCCACCCTGGGTGGCTACACCTTC. It translates to CASISGQGPTLGGYTF.

This clonotype was detected many times. The rearrangement links TRBV2 to TRBJ1-1, with D tentatively TRBD1 (6 bases). Germline assignment: CDR1 SNHLY and CDR2 FYNNEI. Trimming left V 7 bases short and J 0 bases short, with 12 bases between. The CDR3 is 14 amino acids. CDR3 residues: CASKITGMNTEAFF. CDR3 DNA sequence: TGTGCCAGCAAGATAACAGGGATGAACACTGAAGCTTTCTTT.

This clonotype was observed many times. The chain joins TRBV10-3 to TRBJ1-3; maybe TRBD1 (5 bases). Germline V CDR1 and CDR2: ENHRY, SYGVKD. The CDR3 sequence is 15 residues long. Deletions cut 6 bases from V and 0 bases from J, with 12 bases between. CDR3 sequence reads: CAIRGDVNSGNTIYF. CDR3 nucleotides: TGTGCCATCAGGGGGGACGTGAACTCTGGAAACACCATATATTTT.

This clonotype has more than one count but fewer than ten. A clone one base away is much larger, so this may be a read error. This chain joins TRBV6-2 or TRBV6-3 and TRBJ1-1; the match to TRBD1 covers 9 bases. The germline CDR1 and CDR2 sequences are MNHEY and SVGEGT. The CDR3 is 19 residues long. V dropped 0 bases and J dropped 4; count of bases not matched to a gene: 15. In DNA, the CDR3 is TGTGCCAGCAGTTACTCGGCCGACAGGGGGTCAGTATTCGGCACTGAAGCTTTCTTT. It codes for CASSYSADRGSVFGTEAFF.

This clonotype has just a few counts. The V gene is TRBV12-3 or TRBV12-4, the J gene TRBJ1-1, with 7 bases identical to TRBD1. The CDR3 consists of 17 residues. After removal of 5 bases from V and 0 bases from J, the junction contained 12 bases not matched to a gene. The CDR3 region is CASSPLRTGPVNTEAFF. The CDR3 DNA reads TGTGCCAGCAGTCCGTTAAGGACAGGACCTGTGAACACTGAAGCTTTCTTT.

This clonotype showed up just a few times. This chain links TRBV20-1 with TRBJ2-5, with TRBD1 as a possible D gene (6 bases). In germline, CDR1 is DFQATT, CDR2 SNEGSKA (reference sequence). Trimming removed 0 bases at V and 4 bases at J, with 9 bases between. There are 13 residues in the CDR3. DNA for the CDR3: TGCAGTGCTAGAGAGACAGGTCGAGAGACCCAGTACTTC. Its translation is CSARETGRETQYF.

In this sample, this clonotype turned up many times. The chain has TRBV7-9 and TRBJ1-2; D call uncertain. The V end was cut by 1 base, the J end by 4 bases, with 7 bases between. Germline assignment: CDR1 SEHNR and CDR2 FQNEAQ (reference sequence). This CDR3 is built from 13 residues. In nucleotides, the CDR3 is TGTGCCAGCAGCTTAGACACGAGCTATGGCTACACCTTC. Its protein is CASSLDTSYGYTF.

The chain couples TRBV24-1 to TRBJ2-5; D is possibly TRBD1 (5 bases). The ends were cut back, 4 bases at V and 5 bases at J, with 13 bases in the middle. This CDR3 is 14 amino acids long. Germline lookup yields CDR1 KGHDR and CDR2 SFDVKD. The CDR3 coding sequence is TGTGCCACCAGTGACCAGGGCACCGGGGAGACCCAGTACTTC. Its protein product is CATSDQGTGETQYF.

The chain combines TRBV28 with TRBJ2-7, with TRBD2 identical over 8 bases. The CDR3 is made up of 17 amino acids. CDR1 MDHEN and CDR2 SYDVKM come from the germline V gene. Trimming removed 3 bases from V and 0 bases from J; junction bases left unmatched: 10. The CDR3 coding sequence is TGTGCCAGCAGTTTCTTCGGCTCTAGCGGGTTCTCCTACGAGCAGTACTTC. It specifies CASSFFGSSGFSYEQYF.

Ten or more counts support this clonotype. The J gene is TRBJ1-1, the V gene TRBV19; D gene uncertain. Germline assignment: CDR1 LNHDA and CDR2 SQIVND (reference sequence). The length of the CDR3 is 13 residues. Trimming cost V 5 bases and J 6 bases, with 13 bases left between them. This CDR3 is CASSSRLRSEAFF. For the CDR3, the DNA is TGTGCCAGTAGTTCCCGACTGAGGTCTGAAGCTTTCTTT.

Many counts were recorded for this clonotype. The chain employs TRBV2 and TRBJ1-2; TRBD1 matches 7 bases. The germline V gene has CDR1 SNHLY and CDR2 FYNNEI. The CDR3 covers 14 residues. The ends lost 5 bases at V and 8 bases at J; junction bases unmatched: 11. CDR3 protein: CASSTTDRVRGYTF. The CDR3 DNA is TGTGCCAGCAGTACCACCGACAGGGTCCGAGGCTACACCTTC.

Many counts were recorded for this clonotype. The chain joins TRBV6-1 to TRBJ2-7; 11 bases align to TRBD1. Germline V gives CDR1 MNHNS, CDR2 SASEGT. J lost 2 bases, V lost 6 bases, and 9 bases had no gene match. CDR3 size: 16 residues. DNA for the CDR3: TGTGCCAGCAGCCAACACCGGGACAGGGGGACCTACGAGCAGTACTTC. Translating it yields CASSQHRDRGTYEQYF.

This clonotype was detected a few times. The V gene is TRBV4-2, the J gene TRBJ1-5, with D possibly matching TRBD1 (5 bases). Trimming took off 0 bases at V and 1 base at J, with 7 bases between the two ends. The CDR3 runs 15 residues. Germline V gene sequence: CDR1 LGHNA, CDR2 YNFKEQ. The CDR3 sequence is CASSQDWGSNQPQHF. The DNA for the CDR3 is TGTGCCAGCAGCCAAGATTGGGGCAGCAATCAGCCCCAGCATTTT.

The chain joins TRBV6-1 to TRBJ2-7; unclear D gene. V shed 1 base and J shed 2 bases, with 9 bases lying between them. From germline, CDR1 is MNHNS and CDR2 SASEGT. This CDR3 region has 14 residues. The CDR3 DNA reads TGTGCCAGCAGTGAAGGGTACCGACCCTACGAGCAGTACTTC. Translation gives CASSEGYRPYEQYF.

This clonotype appeared many times. The DNA of the CDR3 is TGTGCCAGCTATGCCAGGAACTATGGCTACACCTTC. The encoded protein is CASYARNYGYTF. The chain uses TRBV6-2 or TRBV6-3 and TRBJ1-2, with D unclear. With 8 bases removed from V and 2 bases from J, the gap between germline ends came to 9 bases. The CDR3 totals 12 residues. Per germline, CDR1 MNHEY and CDR2 SVGEGT.

This clonotype was observed many times. The rearrangement uses TRBV2 and TRBJ2-5; 9 positions match TRBD1. CDR1 is SNHLY, CDR2 FYNNEI, per germline. The CDR3 totals 15 residues. With V trimmed by 5 bases and J by 5 bases, 9 bases remained unmatched. The CDR3 region is CASSRDRVSGETQYF. CDR3 coding DNA: TGTGCCAGCAGTCGGGACAGGGTATCCGGGGAGACCCAGTACTTC. The full variable domain, with the rest looked up from reference TRBV2 and TRBJ2-5, is EPEVTQTPSHQVTQMGQEVILRCVPISNHLYFYWYRQILGQKVEFLVSFYNNEISEKSEIFDDQFSVERPDGSNFTLKIRSTKLEDSAMYFCASSRDRVSGETQYFGPGTRLLVL.

This clonotype occurred a few times. V gene TRBV6-2 or TRBV6-3 combines with J gene TRBJ1-1, with 8 bases that match TRBD1. With 0 bases clipped from V and 6 bases from J, the junction kept 3 bases outside the gene matches. The CDR3 has 14 amino acids. Germline V gene data show CDR1 as MNHEY and CDR2 as SVGEGT. The CDR3 is CASSYSTGVSEAFF. In DNA, the CDR3 is TGTGCCAGCAGTTACTCGACAGGGGTTTCTGAAGCTTTCTTT.

This clonotype appeared many times. The chain has TRBV4-3 and TRBJ1-3, with D perhaps matching TRBD1 (5 bases). Germline loops: CDR1 LGHNA, CDR2 YSLEER. V lost 1 base and J lost 0, with 16 bases in between. The CDR3 is 18 residues long. As DNA, the CDR3 is TGCGCCAGCAGCCAAGTCACAGGACCCTCGAGCTCTGGAAACACCATATATTTT. This codes for CASSQVTGPSSSGNTIYF.

This clonotype was recorded many times. The genes are TRBV9 and TRBJ1-1; 8 bases agree with TRBD1. This CDR3 comprises 14 residues. V gave up 3 bases and J gave up 1 base; unmatched junction bases: 2. CDR1 and CDR2 (germline): SGDLS, YYNGEE. The CDR3, as DNA: TGTGCCAGCAGCGCGGGACAGGCGAACACTGAAGCTTTCTTT. Its protein is CASSAGQANTEAFF.

The V call is TRBV5-5, the J call TRBJ2-5, with D possibly being TRBD1 (6 bases). V lost 4 bases, J lost 0 bases, and 16 bases lay in between. CDR1 and CDR2 (germline): SGHKS, YYEKEE (reference sequence). The CDR3 sequence is 16 residues long. The CDR3 bases are TGTGCCAGCAGCCCTCTGGGACAACCTAACCAAGAGACCCAGTACTTC. The encoded protein is CASSPLGQPNQETQYF.

This clonotype occurred many times. The J gene is TRBJ1-2, the V gene TRBV6-5; 9 nucleotides line up with TRBD1. V shed 4 bases, J shed 2 bases, and the junction held 8 bases outside the gene matches. The germline V gene encodes CDR1 MNHEY and CDR2 SVGAGI. There are 16 residues in the CDR3. CDR3 sequence reads: CASSFTRTGANYGYTF. In DNA, the CDR3 is TGTGCCAGCAGTTTCACCAGGACAGGGGCAAACTATGGCTACACCTTC.